The rows below give T cell receptor beta chains drawn from one sample of a study of T cell repertoires in cytomegalovirus infection. These receptors have no identified antigens. TCRdb re-called the reads through MiXCR, storing one row per CDR3 protein. The repertoire consists of a few hundred thousand distinct CDR3 sequences, with roughly 43% occurring once and the leading ten covering 48%. The sample in question was cultured PBMCs, obtained from culture after CMV antigen stimulation. Receptors originate from a human donor in good health (CMV status not recorded). Some clones in this sample may be carry-over from other donors' samples. CDR3s include the opening cysteine and the closing phenylalanine or tryptophan. Fields, in order: J gene, V gene, clone size, D gene, CDR3 DNA, CDR3 protein. D genes are given only for firm matches. Size values are once, few and many counts, or a class for expanded clones, and some rows have none.

j_gene: TRBJ1-3; v_gene: TRBV7-6; abundance: NA; d_gene: NA; CDR3nt: TGTGCCAGCAGCTTGATGAACACCATATATTTT; CDR3aa: CASSLMNTIYF
j_gene: TRBJ2-7; v_gene: TRBV7-2; abundance: NA; d_gene: TRBD2; CDR3nt: TGTGCCAGCAGCTTAGCGTCGGGCGGGAGCGGCTACGAGCAGTACTTC; CDR3aa: CASSLASGGSGYEQYF
j_gene: TRBJ2-1; v_gene: TRBV5-4; abundance: few; d_gene: NA; CDR3nt: TGTGCCAGCAGCTTGGAAGCCTTCGGTGAGCAGTTCTTC; CDR3aa: CASSLEAFGEQFF
j_gene: TRBJ2-1; v_gene: TRBV5-1; abundance: NA; d_gene: TRBD1; CDR3nt: TGCGCCAGCAGCCCGGCAGGGGGCTCCTACAATGAGCAGTTCTTC; CDR3aa: CASSPAGGSYNEQFF
j_gene: TRBJ1-1; v_gene: TRBV10-2; abundance: NA; d_gene: NA; CDR3nt: TGCGCCAGCAGTGAGAGTGTTGCCGCTGAAGCTTTCTTT; CDR3aa: CASSESVAAEAFF
j_gene: TRBJ2-1; v_gene: TRBV11-2; abundance: few; d_gene: TRBD1; CDR3nt: TGTGCCAGCAGCCCCTGGACAGGGATAGGTACCTACAATGAGCAGTTCTTC; CDR3aa: CASSPWTGIGTYNEQFF
j_gene: TRBJ2-1; v_gene: TRBV6-2/TRBV6-3; abundance: NA; d_gene: NA; CDR3nt: TGTGCCAGCAGTTACGGGACCTACAATGAGCAGTTCTTC; CDR3aa: CASSYGTYNEQFF
j_gene: TRBJ2-1; v_gene: TRBV9; abundance: NA; d_gene: NA; CDR3nt: TGTGCCAGCAGCGTGGCCCGAAGCGGAGTGTCCTACAATGAGCAGTTCTTC; CDR3aa: CASSVARSGVSYNEQFF
j_gene: TRBJ1-2; v_gene: TRBV19; abundance: NA; d_gene: NA; CDR3nt: TGTGCCACCAATAACTATGGCTACACCTTC; CDR3aa: CATNNYGYTF
j_gene: TRBJ2-1; v_gene: TRBV4-1; abundance: NA; d_gene: NA; CDR3nt: TGCGCCAGCAGCCAAGCCAACTCCTACAACGAGCAGTTCTTC; CDR3aa: CASSQANSYNEQFF
j_gene: TRBJ2-5; v_gene: TRBV2; abundance: NA; d_gene: NA; CDR3nt: TGTGCCAGCACCGTTATAAGTCAAGAGACCCAGTACTTC; CDR3aa: CASTVISQETQYF
j_gene: TRBJ2-5; v_gene: TRBV4-2; abundance: NA; d_gene: TRBD2; CDR3nt: TGTGCCAGCAGCCAAGATCTTGGATGGGGGGGAGGCCAAGAGACCCAGTACTTC; CDR3aa: CASSQDLGWGGGQETQYF
j_gene: TRBJ2-3; v_gene: TRBV7-9; abundance: NA; d_gene: NA; CDR3nt: TGTGCCAGCAGCCCGCCGACCTCAGATACGCAGTATTTT; CDR3aa: CASSPPTSDTQYF
j_gene: TRBJ1-1; v_gene: TRBV7-2; abundance: many; d_gene: NA; CDR3nt: TGTGCCAGCAGCTTAGCGCAGGGGTTGAACACTGAAGCTTTCTTT; CDR3aa: CASSLAQGLNTEAFF
j_gene: TRBJ1-2; v_gene: TRBV3-1; abundance: NA; d_gene: NA; CDR3nt: TGTGCCAGCAGCCATTCTCTTCGGGTATACGGCTACACCTTC; CDR3aa: CASSHSLRVYGYTF
j_gene: TRBJ2-1; v_gene: TRBV14; abundance: NA; d_gene: TRBD2; CDR3nt: TGTGCCAGCAGCCAATTAGCACGACTAGCGGGAGAAGGTGAGCAGTTCTTC; CDR3aa: CASSQLARLAGEGEQFF
j_gene: TRBJ2-7; v_gene: TRBV15; abundance: few; d_gene: NA; CDR3nt: TGTGCCACCAGCAGGTTGGGCCACGAGCAGTACTTC; CDR3aa: CATSRLGHEQYF
j_gene: TRBJ1-1; v_gene: TRBV7-2; abundance: NA; d_gene: NA; CDR3nt: TGTGCCAGCAGCGACCACAGGGTTAGGGGTGGGGTCACTGAAGCTTTCTTT; CDR3aa: CASSDHRVRGGVTEAFF